Below, 25 T cell receptor beta chains from the same sample are listed, as sequenced in a study of PD-L1 blockade in urothelial cancer. Here immunoSEQ multiplex PCR was the method, and the copy in TCRdb shows in-frame clones only, minus some. The data hold some 45,000 clones, with around nine tenths observed a single time. Time point meaning: pretreatment peripheral blood. Sequenced here: PBMCs, sampled around atezolizumab (anti-PD-L1) treatment. Receptors were obtained from a donor at least 40 years old with urothelial cancer.

CDR3 in amino acids: CASSRLPLTGSEQYF. The CDR3 DNA sequence: TGTGCCAGCAGCCGTCTCCCTTTAACAGGGAGCGAGCAGTACTTC. V and J are TRBV7-2 and TRBJ2-7; D is perhaps TRBD1 (6 bases). The germline CDR1 and CDR2 sequences are SGHTA and FQGNSA. The CDR3 spans 15 residues. V gave up 5 bases and J gave up 6 bases, with 20 bases separating them.

The rearrangement uses TRBV5-1 and TRBJ1-1; D is possibly TRBD1 (6 bases). The CDR3 spans 15 residues. Germline assignment: CDR1 SGHRS and CDR2 YFSETQ. V lost 0 bases to trimming and J lost 4 bases, with 13 bases between them. The CDR3 region is CASSLGGGDRTEAFF. The CDR3 DNA reads as TGCGCCAGCAGCTTGGGAGGGGGGGATCGCACTGAAGCTTTCTTT.

The chain combines TRBV2 with TRBJ2-5; TRBD1 matches 7 bases. The V gene's germline CDR1 is SNHLY and CDR2 FYNNEI. The CDR3 has 10 amino acids. The CDR3 DNA reads TGTACCCGGGACAGAGGGACCCAGTACTTC. Amino acid sequence: CTRDRGTQYF.

This clone has only a few counts. V is TRBV28 and J is TRBJ2-7; no clear D. Per germline, CDR1 MDHEN and CDR2 SYDVKM. CDR3 length: 11 residues. Trimming took 7 bases from V and 4 from J, leaving 8 bases between them. The CDR3 coding sequence is TGTGCCAGCATGTCCAAATACGAGCAGTACTTC. It yields the protein CASMSKYEQYF. The whole variable domain, remainder taken from reference TRBV28 and TRBJ2-7, is DVKVTQSSRYLVKRTGEKVFLECVQDMDHENMFWYRQDPGLGLRLIYFSYDVKMKEKGDIPEGYSVSREKKERFSLILESASTNQTSMYLCASMSKYEQYFGPGTRLTVT.

V usage is TRBV7-6 and J usage is TRBJ2-7; 8 bases are shared with TRBD2. V dropped 0 bases and J dropped 2; count of bases not matched to a gene: 6. The germline V gene has CDR1 SGHVS and CDR2 FNYEAQ. The CDR3 length is 16 residues. The CDR3 DNA sequence: TGTGCCAGCAGCTTAGCCCCTAGCGGGTTCACCTACGAGCAGTACTTC. As protein: CASSLAPSGFTYEQYF.

The V and J genes are TRBV7-2 and TRBJ2-7, with TRBD2 matching 10 bases. Trimming at V came to 3 bases and at J to 2 bases, leaving 7 bases not matched to a gene. The CDR3 runs to 16 residues. Germline V gene sequence: CDR1 SGHTA, CDR2 FQGNSA. CDR3 DNA sequence: TGTGCCAGCAGCTTTCAGGGGACTAGCGCAGCCTACGAGCAGTACTTC. Encoded protein: CASSFQGTSAAYEQYF.

The chain joins TRBV7-9 to TRBJ2-5, with 15 bases lining up with TRBD2. Losses at the gene ends were 7 bases for V and 5 bases for J; bases not matched to a gene: 2. Germline V gene lookup returns CDR1 SEHNR and CDR2 FQNEAQ (reference sequence). The CDR3 runs to 14 residues. The CDR3 loop is CASTGLAGGETQYF. CDR3 nucleotides: TGTGCCAGCACCGGACTAGCGGGAGGGGAGACCCAGTACTTC.

This rearrangement joins TRBV6-6 to TRBJ2-3, with D perhaps matching TRBD2 (7 bases). The ends were cut back, 7 bases at V and 2 bases at J, with 16 bases in the middle. The CDR3 has 15 residues. Germline CDR1 is MNHNY and CDR2 is SVGAGI (reference sequence). The CDR3 DNA sequence: TGTGCCAGCACCCGACTGGGGGGGGCCACAGATACGCAGTATTTT. Translation: CASTRLGGATDTQYF.

The rearrangement uses TRBV6-6 and TRBJ2-1; 9 bases map to TRBD2. Trimming at V came to 6 bases and at J to 1 base, leaving 4 bases not matched to a gene. From germline, CDR1 is MNHNY and CDR2 SVGAGI (reference sequence). CDR3 size: 15 residues. Written as DNA, the CDR3 is TGTGCCAGCAGCCTCACTAGCGGGTCCTACAATGAGCAGTTCTTC. It specifies CASSLTSGSYNEQFF.

This clone was observed a single time. V gene TRBV7-6 combines with J gene TRBJ2-7, with 7 bases that match TRBD2. There are 16 residues in the CDR3. The J segment lost 5 bases and the V segment lost 0 bases, leaving 10 bases of the junction unmatched. Germline CDR1 reads SGHVS; CDR2 reads FNYEAQ. CDR3 amino acids: CASSLAPPGGPHEQYF. DNA of the CDR3: TGTGCCAGCAGCTTAGCCCCACCGGGAGGTCCCCACGAGCAGTACTTC.

In DNA form, the CDR3 reads TGTGCCAGCAGCGTAGGCGGGATGCCCCCCAATGAGCAGTTCTTC. Translating it yields CASSVGGMPPNEQFF. This rearrangement joins TRBV9 to TRBJ2-1; possible D gene TRBD2, 6 bases. Per the germline V gene, CDR1 is SGDLS and CDR2 is YYNGEE. V was pared by 0 bases and J by 6 bases, with 13 bases between. The CDR3 totals 15 residues.

This sequence joins TRBV19 and TRBJ2-5, with a weak D call TRBD2 (5 bases). The germline V and J ends were trimmed by 5 bases and 7 bases, with 17 bases remaining between them. This CDR3 spans 14 amino acids. The V gene's germline CDR1 is LNHDA and CDR2 SQIVND (reference sequence). The CDR3 protein is CASSPRGRRGTQYF. DNA of the CDR3: TGTGCCAGTAGTCCCCGGGGTCGTCGAGGGACCCAGTACTTC.

The V and J genes are TRBV6-5 and TRBJ2-1, with TRBD1 matching 7 bases. This CDR3 contains 16 residues. Germline values: CDR1 MNHEY, CDR2 SVGAGI. Unmatched junction bases numbered 4, after V lost 0 bases and J lost 2 bases. The CDR3, as DNA: TGTGCCAGCAGTTACTCGAGGCAGGGGGCCTACAATGAGCAGTTCTTC. This gives the protein CASSYSRQGAYNEQFF.

The J gene is TRBJ2-3, the V gene TRBV6-6; 10 positions agree with TRBD2. Germline trimming cut 5 bases from V and 2 bases from J; bases unmatched to any gene: 7. CDR1 and CDR2 (germline): MNHNY, SVGAGI (reference sequence). The CDR3 covers 16 residues. The CDR3 DNA sequence: TGTGCCAGCAGTACCCTAGCGGGAGCGTCCACAGATACGCAGTATTTT. Residues: CASSTLAGASTDTQYF.

The count of this clone is one. The V call is TRBV2, the J call TRBJ2-3; D might be TRBD2 (6 bases). The V gene lost 8 bases and the J gene lost 2 bases, with 17 bases spanning the gap. Per germline, CDR1 SNHLY and CDR2 FYNNEI. The CDR3 consists of 15 residues. CDR3 sequence reads: CASQPGTLVTDTQYF. The CDR3 region has the DNA TGTGCCAGCCAGCCTGGGACTCTAGTCACAGATACGCAGTATTTT.

The chain has TRBV2 and TRBJ1-2; D is possibly TRBD1 (6 bases). V was shortened by 6 bases and J by 0 bases, with 17 bases between the two germline ends. There are 16 residues in the CDR3. Germline values: CDR1 SNHLY, CDR2 FYNNEI. CDR3 residues: CASRGTLGKTNYGYTF. The CDR3 DNA is TGTGCCAGCAGAGGGACATTGGGGAAGACTAACTATGGCTACACCTTC.

The V and J genes are TRBV30 and TRBJ1-3, with D unresolved. Trimming shortened V by 4 bases and J by 2 bases, and 9 bases separated the two germline ends. Germline assignment: CDR1 GTSNPN and CDR2 SVGIG (reference sequence). CDR3 length: 13 residues. The CDR3 reads CAWTRFAGNTIYF. In DNA form, the CDR3 reads TGTGCCTGGACCAGATTTGCTGGAAACACCATATATTTT.

V is TRBV14 and J is TRBJ1-1; D unclear. CDR1 and CDR2 from the germline V gene are SGHDN and FVKESK. There are 16 residues in the CDR3. Deletions cut 0 bases from V and 0 bases from J, with 11 bases between. The CDR3 region has the DNA TGTGCCAGCAGCCAAGATGCCAGGCGCGTGAACACTGAAGCTTTCTTT. Its protein is CASSQDARRVNTEAFF. The variable domain in full, with the rest retrieved from reference TRBV14 and TRBJ1-1, is EAGVTQFPSHSVIEKGQTVTLRCDPISGHDNLYWYRRVMGKEIKFLLHFVKESKQDESGMPNNRFLAERTGGTYSTLKVQPAELEDSGVYFCASSQDARRVNTEAFFGQGTRLTVV.

V usage is TRBV4-1 and J usage is TRBJ2-7, with 7 positions matching TRBD2. Germline V lookup: CDR1 MGHRA, CDR2 YSYEKL. The V and J ends lost 2 bases and 4 bases, in that order; junction bases with no gene match: 2. The CDR3 spans 13 residues. CDR3 loop: CASSQWGGYEQYF. CDR3 in DNA: TGCGCCAGCAGCCAATGGGGGGGATACGAGCAGTACTTC.

This rearrangement joins TRBV7-9 to TRBJ2-1; 7 bases agree with TRBD2. The V and J ends lost 4 bases and 9 bases, in that order; junction bases with no gene match: 12. The CDR3 sequence is 15 residues long. The V gene's germline CDR1 is SEHNR and CDR2 FQNEAQ (reference sequence). Here the CDR3 reads CASSSRGVAGTEQFF. The CDR3 DNA sequence: TGTGCCAGCAGCTCCCGGGGGGTGGCGGGAACTGAGCAGTTCTTC.

CDR3 protein: CASSPGTGNSYEQYF. CDR3 in DNA: TGTGCCAGCTCTCCCGGGACAGGAAACTCCTACGAGCAGTACTTC. This chain joins TRBV18 and TRBJ2-7; 8 bases match TRBD1. Germline lookup yields CDR1 KGHSH and CDR2 LQKENI. The trim removed 6 bases at V and 0 bases at J, leaving 7 bases unmatched. The CDR3 consists of 15 residues.

V and J are TRBV7-2 and TRBJ2-7; 12 nucleotides agree with TRBD2. J lost 2 bases, V lost 5 bases, and 10 bases had no gene match. The CDR3 totals 17 residues. Germline V gene sequence: CDR1 SGHTA, CDR2 FQGNSA. The CDR3 DNA reads as TGTGCCAGCAGCCCAGGGGGGACTAGCGGGCTCACCTACGAGCAGTACTTC. Amino acids: CASSPGGTSGLTYEQYF.

V gene TRBV5-6 combines with J gene TRBJ2-1, with D hard to call. V was shortened by 0 bases and J by 8 bases, with 12 bases between the two germline ends. This CDR3 is 14 amino acids long. CDR1 and CDR2 (germline): SGHDT, YYEEEE. The CDR3 DNA is TGTGCCAGCAGCTTGGTTGGCAGGTACGATGAGCAGTTCTTC. Its protein product is CASSLVGRYDEQFF.

This clone appeared once. The rearrangement uses TRBV7-2 and TRBJ2-7, with D perhaps TRBD1 (6 bases). V was cut by 5 bases and J by 2 bases, with 13 bases left in between. The CDR3 has 14 residues. Looked up from germline, CDR1 is SGHTA and CDR2 is FQGNSA. The CDR3 reads CASSPPGGPYEQYF. The CDR3 DNA is TGTGCCAGCAGCCCCCCTGGGGGCCCCTACGAGCAGTACTTC.

The chain uses TRBV5-4 and TRBJ2-3, with 8 bases fitting TRBD2. This CDR3 has 16 amino acids. Germline CDR1 SGHNT, CDR2 YYREEE (reference sequence). V gave up 7 bases and J gave up 2 bases; unmatched junction bases: 12. CDR3 loop: CASGSSGFSDTDTQYF. The CDR3 DNA reads TGTGCCAGCGGCTCTAGCGGGTTCAGCGACACAGATACGCAGTATTTT. Filled out from reference TRBV5-4 and TRBJ2-3, the complete variable domain reads ETGVTQSPTHLIKTRGQQVTLRCSSQSGHNTVSWYQQALGQGPQFIFQYYREEENGRGNFPPRFSGLQFPNYSSELNVNALELDDSALYLCASGSSGFSDTDTQYFGPGTRLTVL.